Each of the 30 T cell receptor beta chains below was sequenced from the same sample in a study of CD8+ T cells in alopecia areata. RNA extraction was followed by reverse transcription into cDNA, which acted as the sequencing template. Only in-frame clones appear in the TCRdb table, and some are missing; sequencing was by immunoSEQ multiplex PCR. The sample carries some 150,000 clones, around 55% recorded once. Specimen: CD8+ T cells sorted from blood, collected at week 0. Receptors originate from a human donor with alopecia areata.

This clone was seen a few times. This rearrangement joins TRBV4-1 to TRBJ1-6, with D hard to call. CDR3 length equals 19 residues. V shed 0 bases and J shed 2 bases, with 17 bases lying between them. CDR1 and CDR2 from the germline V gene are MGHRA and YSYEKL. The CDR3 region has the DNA TGCGCCAGCAGCCAAGACCGCTACAGTCCAGGCACCTATAATTCACCCCTCCACTTT. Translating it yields CASSQDRYSPGTYNSPLHF.

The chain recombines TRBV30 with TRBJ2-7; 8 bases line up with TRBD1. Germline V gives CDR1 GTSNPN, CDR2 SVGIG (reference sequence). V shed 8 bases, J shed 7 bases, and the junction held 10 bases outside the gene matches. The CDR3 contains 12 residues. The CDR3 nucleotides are TGTGCCCTGATGAGGACAGGGCGGGAGCAGTACTTC. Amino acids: CALMRTGREQYF.

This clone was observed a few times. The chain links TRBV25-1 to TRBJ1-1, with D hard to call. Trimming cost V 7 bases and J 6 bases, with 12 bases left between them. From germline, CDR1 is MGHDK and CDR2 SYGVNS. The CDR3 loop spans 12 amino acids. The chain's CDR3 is CASNGPPPEAFF. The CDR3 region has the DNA TGTGCCAGCAATGGGCCCCCTCCTGAAGCTTTCTTT.

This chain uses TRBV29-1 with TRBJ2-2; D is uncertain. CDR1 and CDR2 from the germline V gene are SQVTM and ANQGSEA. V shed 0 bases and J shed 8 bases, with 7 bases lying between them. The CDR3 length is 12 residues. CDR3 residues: CSVEESSGELFF. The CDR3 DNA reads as TGCAGCGTTGAAGAGTCGTCTGGGGAGCTGTTTTTT.

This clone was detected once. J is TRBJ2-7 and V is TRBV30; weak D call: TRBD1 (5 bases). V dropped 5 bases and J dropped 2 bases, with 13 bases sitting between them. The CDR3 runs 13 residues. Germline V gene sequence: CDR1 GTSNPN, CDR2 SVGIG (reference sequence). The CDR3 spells CAWGDRHTYEQYF. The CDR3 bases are TGTGCCTGGGGCGACAGACATACCTACGAGCAGTACTTC.

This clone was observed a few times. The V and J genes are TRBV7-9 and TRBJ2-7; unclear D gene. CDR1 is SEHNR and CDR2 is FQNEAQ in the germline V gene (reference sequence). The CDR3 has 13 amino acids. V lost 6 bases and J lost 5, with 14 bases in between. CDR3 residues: CASRVDVADEQYF. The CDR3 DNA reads TGTGCCAGCAGGGTGGACGTCGCAGACGAGCAGTACTTC.

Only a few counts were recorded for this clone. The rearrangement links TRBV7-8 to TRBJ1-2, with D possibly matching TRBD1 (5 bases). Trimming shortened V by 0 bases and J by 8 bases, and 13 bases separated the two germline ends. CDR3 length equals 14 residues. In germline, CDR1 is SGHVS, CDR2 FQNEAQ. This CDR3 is CASSLARGVEGYTF. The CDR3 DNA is TGTGCCAGCAGCTTAGCGCGGGGGGTGGAGGGCTACACCTTC.

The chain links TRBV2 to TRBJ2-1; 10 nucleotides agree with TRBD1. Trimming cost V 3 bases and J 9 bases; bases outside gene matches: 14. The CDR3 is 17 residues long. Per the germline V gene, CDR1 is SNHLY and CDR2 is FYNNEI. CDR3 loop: CASSEAGPGQGFSEQFF. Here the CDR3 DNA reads TGTGCCAGCAGTGAGGCGGGCCCGGGACAGGGGTTCAGTGAGCAGTTCTTC. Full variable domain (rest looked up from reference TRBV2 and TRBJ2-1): EPEVTQTPSHQVTQMGQEVILRCVPISNHLYFYWYRQILGQKVEFLVSFYNNEISEKSEIFDDQFSVERPDGSNFTLKIRSTKLEDSAMYFCASSEAGPGQGFSEQFFGPGTRLTVL.

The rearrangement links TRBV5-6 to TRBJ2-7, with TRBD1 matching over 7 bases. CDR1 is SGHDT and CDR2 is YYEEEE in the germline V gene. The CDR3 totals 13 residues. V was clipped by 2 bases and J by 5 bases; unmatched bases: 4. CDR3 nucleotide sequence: TGTGCCAGCAGCTTCACAGGGGCCCACGAGCAGTACTTC. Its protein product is CASSFTGAHEQYF.

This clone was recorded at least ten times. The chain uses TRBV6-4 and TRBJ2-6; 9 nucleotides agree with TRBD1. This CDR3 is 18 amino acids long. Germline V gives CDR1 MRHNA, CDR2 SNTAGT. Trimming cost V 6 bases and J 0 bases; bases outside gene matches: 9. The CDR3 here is CASSSGTGFYSGANVLTF. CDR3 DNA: TGTGCCAGCAGCTCGGGGACAGGGTTTTACTCTGGGGCCAACGTCCTGACTTTC.

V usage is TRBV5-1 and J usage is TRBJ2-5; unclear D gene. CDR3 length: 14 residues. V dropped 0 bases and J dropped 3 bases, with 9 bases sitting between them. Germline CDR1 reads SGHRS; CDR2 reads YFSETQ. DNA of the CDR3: TGCGCCAGCAGCTTGGCTCAGATAAAAGAGACCCAGTACTTC. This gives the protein CASSLAQIKETQYF.

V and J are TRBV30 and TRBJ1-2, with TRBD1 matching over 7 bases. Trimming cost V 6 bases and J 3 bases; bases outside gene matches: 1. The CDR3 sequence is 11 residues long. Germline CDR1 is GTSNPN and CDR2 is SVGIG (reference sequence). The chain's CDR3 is CACDRDYGYTF. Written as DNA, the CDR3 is TGTGCCTGCGACAGGGACTATGGCTACACCTTC. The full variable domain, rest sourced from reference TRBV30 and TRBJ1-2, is SQTIHQWPATLVQPVGSPLSLECTVEGTSNPNLYWYRQAAGRGLQLLFYSVGIGQISSEVPQNLSASRPQDRQFILSSKKLLLSDSGFYLCACDRDYGYTFGSGTRLTVV.

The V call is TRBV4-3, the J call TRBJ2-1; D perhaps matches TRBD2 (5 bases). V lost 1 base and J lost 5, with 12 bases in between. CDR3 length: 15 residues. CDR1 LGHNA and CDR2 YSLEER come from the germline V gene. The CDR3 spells CASSQGSGINNEQFF. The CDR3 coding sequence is TGCGCCAGCAGCCAAGGGTCGGGGATCAACAATGAGCAGTTCTTC.

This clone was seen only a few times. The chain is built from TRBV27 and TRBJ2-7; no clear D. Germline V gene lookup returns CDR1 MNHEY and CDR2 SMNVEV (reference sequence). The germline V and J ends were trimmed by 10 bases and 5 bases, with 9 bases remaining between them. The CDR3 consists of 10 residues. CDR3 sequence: CAIPRDEQYF. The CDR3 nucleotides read TGTGCCATCCCCCGTGACGAGCAGTACTTC.

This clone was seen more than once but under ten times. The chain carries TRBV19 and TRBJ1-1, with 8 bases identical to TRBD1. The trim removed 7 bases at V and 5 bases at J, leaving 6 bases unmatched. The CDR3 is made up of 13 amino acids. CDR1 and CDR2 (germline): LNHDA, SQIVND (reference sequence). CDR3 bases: TGTGCCAGTACTCCCAGGGGGCGAACTGAAGCTTTCTTT. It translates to CASTPRGRTEAFF.

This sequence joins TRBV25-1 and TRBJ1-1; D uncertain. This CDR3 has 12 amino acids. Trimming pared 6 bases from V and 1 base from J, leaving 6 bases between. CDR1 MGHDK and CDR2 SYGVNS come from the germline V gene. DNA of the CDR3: TGTGCCAGCAGAAAGGGGAACACTGAAGCTTTCTTT. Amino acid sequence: CASRKGNTEAFF.

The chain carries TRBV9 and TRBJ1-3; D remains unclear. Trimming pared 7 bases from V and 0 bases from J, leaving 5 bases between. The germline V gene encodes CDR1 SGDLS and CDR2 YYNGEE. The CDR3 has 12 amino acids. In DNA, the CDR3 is TGTGCCAGCTGCTGCTCTGGAAACACCATATATTTT. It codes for CASCCSGNTIYF.

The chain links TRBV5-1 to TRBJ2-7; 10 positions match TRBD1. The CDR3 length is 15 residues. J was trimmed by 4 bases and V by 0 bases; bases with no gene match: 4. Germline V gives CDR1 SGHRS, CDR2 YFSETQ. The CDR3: CASSLEGTGVYEQYF. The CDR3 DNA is TGCGCCAGCAGCTTGGAGGGGACAGGGGTTTACGAGCAGTACTTC.

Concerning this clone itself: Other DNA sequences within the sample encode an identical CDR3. The CDR3, as DNA: TGTGCCTGGTCCGAGGGGCTGGGGACTGAAGCTTTCTTT. Protein sequence: CAWSEGLGTEAFF. V gene TRBV30 combines with J gene TRBJ1-1; tentative D call: TRBD1 (5 bases). This CDR3 has 13 amino acids. The V gene's germline CDR1 is GTSNPN and CDR2 SVGIG (reference sequence). Trimming took 5 bases from V and 5 from J, leaving 15 bases between them.

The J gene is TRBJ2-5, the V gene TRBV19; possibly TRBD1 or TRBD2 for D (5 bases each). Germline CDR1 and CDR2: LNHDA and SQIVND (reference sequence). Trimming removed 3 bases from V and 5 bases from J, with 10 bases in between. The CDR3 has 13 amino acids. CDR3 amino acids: CASSIWGGETQYF. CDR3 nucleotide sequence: TGTGCCAGTAGTATTTGGGGCGGGGAGACCCAGTACTTC.

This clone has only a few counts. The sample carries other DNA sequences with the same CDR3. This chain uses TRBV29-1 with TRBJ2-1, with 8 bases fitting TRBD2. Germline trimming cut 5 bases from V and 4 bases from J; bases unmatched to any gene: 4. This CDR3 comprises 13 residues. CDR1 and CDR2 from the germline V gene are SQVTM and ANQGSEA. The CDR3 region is CSVSGGSYNEQFF. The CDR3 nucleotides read TGCAGCGTTAGCGGGGGAAGTTACAATGAGCAGTTCTTC.

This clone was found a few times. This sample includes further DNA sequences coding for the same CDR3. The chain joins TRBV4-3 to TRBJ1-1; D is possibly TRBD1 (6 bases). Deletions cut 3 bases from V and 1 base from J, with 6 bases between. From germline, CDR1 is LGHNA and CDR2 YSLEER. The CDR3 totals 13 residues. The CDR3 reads CASSQTGNTEAFF. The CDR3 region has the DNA TGCGCCAGCAGCCAGACAGGGAACACTGAAGCTTTCTTT.

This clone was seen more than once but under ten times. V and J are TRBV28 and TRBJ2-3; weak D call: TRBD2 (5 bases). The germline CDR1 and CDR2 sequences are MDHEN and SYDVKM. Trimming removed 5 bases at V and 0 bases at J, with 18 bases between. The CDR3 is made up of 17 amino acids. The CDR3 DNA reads TGTGCCAGCAGTACCCCGCTAGCCCGATCGAGCACAGATACGCAGTATTTT. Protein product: CASSTPLARSSTDTQYF.

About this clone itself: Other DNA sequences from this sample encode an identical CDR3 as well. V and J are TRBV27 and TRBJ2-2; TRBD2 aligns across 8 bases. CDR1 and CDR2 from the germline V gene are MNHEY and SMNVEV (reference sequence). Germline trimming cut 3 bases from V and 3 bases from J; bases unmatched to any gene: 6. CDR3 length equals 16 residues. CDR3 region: CASSFSAGEDTGELFF. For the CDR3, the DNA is TGTGCCAGCAGTTTTTCAGCGGGGGAGGACACCGGGGAGCTGTTTTTT.

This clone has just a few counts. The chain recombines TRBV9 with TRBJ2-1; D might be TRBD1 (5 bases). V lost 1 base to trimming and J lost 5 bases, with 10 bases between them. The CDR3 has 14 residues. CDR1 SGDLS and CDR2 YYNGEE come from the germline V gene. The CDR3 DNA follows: TGTGCCAGCAGCGTACAGGGATTAAACAATGAGCAGTTCTTC. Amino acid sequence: CASSVQGLNNEQFF.

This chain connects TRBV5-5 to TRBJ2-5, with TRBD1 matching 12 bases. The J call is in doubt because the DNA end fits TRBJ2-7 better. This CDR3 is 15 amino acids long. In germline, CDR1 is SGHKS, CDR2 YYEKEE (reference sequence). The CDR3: CASSLRDRGPYEQYF. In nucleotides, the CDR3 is TGTGCCAGCAGCTTGAGGGACAGGGGGCCCTACGAGCAGTACTTC.

The DNA of the CDR3 is TGTGCCAGTATAACAGGGGAGAACAATCAGCCCCAGCATTTT. Its translation is CASITGENNQPQHF. The chain recombines TRBV6-6 with TRBJ1-5, with 7 bases lining up with TRBD1. The junction had 8 bases not matched to a gene; V was cut back by 9 bases and J by 3 bases. CDR3 size: 14 residues. Germline V gene sequence: CDR1 MNHNY, CDR2 SVGAGI (reference sequence).

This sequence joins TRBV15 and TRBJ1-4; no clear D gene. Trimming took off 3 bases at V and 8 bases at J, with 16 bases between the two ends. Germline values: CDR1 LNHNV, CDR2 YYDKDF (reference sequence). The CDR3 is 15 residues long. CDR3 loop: CATSSDQEAGEKLFF. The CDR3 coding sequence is TGTGCCACCAGCAGCGACCAAGAGGCGGGCGAAAAACTGTTTTTT.

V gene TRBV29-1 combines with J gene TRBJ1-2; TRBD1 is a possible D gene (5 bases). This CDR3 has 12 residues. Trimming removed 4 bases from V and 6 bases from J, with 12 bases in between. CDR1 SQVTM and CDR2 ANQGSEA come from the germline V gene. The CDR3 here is CSVGRGRDGYTF. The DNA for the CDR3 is TGCAGCGTTGGGAGGGGACGAGATGGCTACACCTTC.

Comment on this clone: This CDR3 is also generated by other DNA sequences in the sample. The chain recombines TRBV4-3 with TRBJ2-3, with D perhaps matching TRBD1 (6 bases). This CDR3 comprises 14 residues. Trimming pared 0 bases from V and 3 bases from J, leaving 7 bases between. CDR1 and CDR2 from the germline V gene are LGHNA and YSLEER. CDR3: CASSQDQGTDTQYF. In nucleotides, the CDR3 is TGCGCCAGCAGCCAAGATCAGGGGACAGATACGCAGTATTTT.